Given below is one T cell receptor beta chain in context. What it recognizes is unknown. The diagnosis was founded upon clinical symptoms, serum thyroxine, TRAb, thyroid ultrasound and orbital computed tomography. Germline V gene data show CDR1 as SNHLY and CDR2 as FYNNEI. V trimming: 2 bases; J trimming: 4 bases; junction bases outside the gene matches: 7. The length of the CDR3 is 15 residues. This record comes from a study of Graves' ophthalmopathy and Graves' hyperthyroidism. Study results and limitations: Ophthalmopathy progression was predicted with 70.59% sensitivity and 72% to 75% specificity. Detected in blood as well were most expanded thyroid clonotypes with frequency above 0.001.

As the template, RNA transcripts were used to amplify TCR beta CDR3 regions. An opening RT-PCR round employed HTBI primers and preceded a second-round multiplex PCR. TCRdb fed the multiplex PCR reads into MiXCR, producing one record per CDR3 protein. In the table there are hundreds of thousands of distinct CDR3 sequences, about two fifths of which are singletons. The rearrangement links TRBV2 to TRBJ1-2; 7 nucleotides line up with TRBD1. This TCR derives from an adult man with Graves' ophthalmopathy. The sequencing sample was made of peripheral blood. The CDR3 bases are TGTGCCAGCAGTGAAATACGACAGGGCCCCTATGGCTACACCTTC. It translates to CASSEIRQGPYGYTF.